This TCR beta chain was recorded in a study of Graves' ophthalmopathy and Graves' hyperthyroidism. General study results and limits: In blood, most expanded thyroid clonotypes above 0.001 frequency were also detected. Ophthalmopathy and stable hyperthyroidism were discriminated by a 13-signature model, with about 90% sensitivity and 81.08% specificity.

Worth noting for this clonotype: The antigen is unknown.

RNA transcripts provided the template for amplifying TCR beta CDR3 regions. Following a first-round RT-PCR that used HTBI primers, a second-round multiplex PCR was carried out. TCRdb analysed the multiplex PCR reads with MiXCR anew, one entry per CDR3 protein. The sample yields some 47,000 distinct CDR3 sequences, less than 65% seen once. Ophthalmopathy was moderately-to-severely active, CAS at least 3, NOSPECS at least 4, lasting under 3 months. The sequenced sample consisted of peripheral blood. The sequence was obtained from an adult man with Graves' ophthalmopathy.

This CDR3 is CASSRSVGGEFGEKLFF. As DNA, the CDR3 is TGTGCCAGCAGCCGGTCGGTCGGGGGGGAATTTGGGGAAAAACTGTTTTTT. V usage is TRBV13 and J usage is TRBJ1-4, with D perhaps matching TRBD1 (5 bases). Per the germline V gene, CDR1 is PRHDT and CDR2 is FYEKMQ (reference sequence). There are 17 residues in the CDR3. Trimming took off 5 bases at V and 8 bases at J, with 24 bases between the two ends.